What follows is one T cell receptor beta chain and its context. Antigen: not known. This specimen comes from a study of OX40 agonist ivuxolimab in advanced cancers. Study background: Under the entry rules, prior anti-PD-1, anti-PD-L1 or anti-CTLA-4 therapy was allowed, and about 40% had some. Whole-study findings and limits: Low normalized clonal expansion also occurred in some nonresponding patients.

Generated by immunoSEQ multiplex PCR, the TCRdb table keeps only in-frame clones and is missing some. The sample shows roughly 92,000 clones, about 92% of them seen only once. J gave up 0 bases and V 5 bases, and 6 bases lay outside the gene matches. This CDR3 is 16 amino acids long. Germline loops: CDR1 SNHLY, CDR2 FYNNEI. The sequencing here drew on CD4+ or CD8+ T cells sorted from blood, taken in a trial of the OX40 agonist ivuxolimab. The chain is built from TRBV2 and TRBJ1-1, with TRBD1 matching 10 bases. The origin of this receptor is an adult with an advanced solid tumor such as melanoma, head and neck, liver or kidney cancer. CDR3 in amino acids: CASSRDRGGLNTEAFF. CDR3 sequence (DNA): TGTGCCAGCAGTAGGGACAGGGGCGGACTGAACACTGAAGCTTTCTTT.